This entry lists 29 T cell receptor beta chains sequenced from one sample in a study of T cells expressing NK-cell markers. Following a re-call of the 5' RACE reads, TCRdb has one entry per CDR3 protein and lacks DNA. The sample totals 550,000 to 600,000 distinct CDR3 sequences. Sequencing was carried out using blood T cells: a sorted CD56 or NKG2C T cell subset, CD4+ or CD8+ T cells, or bulk PBMC T cells (not recorded which). The receptor source for this set is a man between 18 and 35 years old in good health.

The V call is TRBV29-1, the J call TRBJ1-1; without DNA, the TCRdb call of TRBD1 cannot be checked. The CDR3 totals 14 residues. CDR1 is SQVTM and CDR2 is ANQGSEA in the germline V gene. CDR3: CSVERWAGDTEAFF.

The chain carries TRBV28 and TRBJ1-1; checking the TCRdb D call of TRBD1 is not possible without DNA. The germline V gene has CDR1 MDHEN and CDR2 SYDVKM. This CDR3 spans 17 amino acids. The CDR3 reads CASRPLLLGGMNTEAFF.

The chain has TRBV7-9 and TRBJ1-1; the D call from TCRdb, TRBD1, cannot be confirmed without DNA. CDR1 is SEHNR and CDR2 is FQNEAQ in the germline V gene (reference sequence). There are 16 residues in the CDR3. The CDR3 reads CASSSPGGNMNTEAFF.

The chain carries TRBV4-3 and TRBJ2-7; with no DNA, the TCRdb D assignment of TRBD1 cannot be verified. The germline V gene has CDR1 LGHNA and CDR2 YSLEER. This CDR3 has 12 residues. This CDR3 reads CASSQDTGEQYF.

The chain is built from TRBV6-6 and TRBJ2-7. Germline lookup yields CDR1 MNHNY and CDR2 SVGAGI (reference sequence). The CDR3 totals 11 residues. This chain's CDR3 is CATTILHEQYF.

V and J are TRBV7-2 and TRBJ2-6. Germline V lookup: CDR1 SGHTA, CDR2 FQGNSA. The CDR3 length is 16 residues. Here the CDR3 reads CASTPAPISGANVLTF.

This chain joins TRBV6-1 and TRBJ1-3. CDR1 and CDR2 (germline): MNHNS, SASEGT. This CDR3 is built from 14 residues. The CDR3 loop is CASRNRGSGNTIYF.

The chain joins TRBV5-1 to TRBJ2-2; absent DNA, TCRdb's TRBD1 call cannot be checked. In germline, CDR1 is SGHRS, CDR2 YFSETQ. The CDR3 loop spans 17 amino acids. The CDR3 loop reads CASSLEDRRANTGELFF.

The chain employs TRBV20-1 and TRBJ1-6. Germline CDR1 is DFQATT and CDR2 is SNEGSKA (reference sequence). The CDR3 has 16 residues. The CDR3 spells CSAREGMTGYNSPLHF.

This rearrangement joins TRBV7-9 to TRBJ2-4; TCRdb names TRBD1, which stays unverified in the absence of DNA. There are 13 residues in the CDR3. In germline, CDR1 is SEHNR, CDR2 FQNEAQ (reference sequence). The CDR3 here is CASSLGQGDQRYF.

This sequence joins TRBV29-1 and TRBJ2-7; TCRdb proposes TRBD1, but this gene call is untestable without DNA. CDR1 and CDR2 (germline): SQVTM, ANQGSEA. The length of the CDR3 is 12 residues. The CDR3 loop reads CSGLRGGDEQYF.

This rearrangement joins TRBV7-2 to TRBJ2-7. Germline V lookup: CDR1 SGHTA, CDR2 FQGNSA. This CDR3 contains 13 residues. The CDR3 sequence: CASSADQNYEQYF.

The chain has TRBV20-1 and TRBJ1-2; the TRBD1 assignment by TCRdb is unverifiable without DNA. The CDR3 is made up of 15 amino acids. Per germline, CDR1 DFQATT and CDR2 SNEGSKA (reference sequence). CDR3 sequence reads: CSARETNRGNYGYTF.

The chain joins TRBV12-3 or TRBV12-4 to TRBJ2-5; as DNA is missing, the TRBD1 call by TCRdb cannot be tested. This CDR3 is built from 16 residues. This chain's CDR3 is CASSLNPTPRPETQYF.

The chain uses TRBV12-3 or TRBV12-4 and TRBJ2-1; absent DNA, TCRdb's TRBD2 call cannot be checked. The CDR3 contains 13 residues. The CDR3 here is CASKREVHNEQFF.

The chain joins TRBV18 to TRBJ2-2; TCRdb's D call, TRBD1, is unchecked because there is no DNA. Germline V CDR1 and CDR2: KGHSH, LQKENI. The CDR3 consists of 14 residues. The CDR3: CASSPGQSFGELFF.

The rearrangement links TRBV28 to TRBJ2-3; lacking DNA, the TRBD1 call made by TCRdb goes unchecked. CDR1 and CDR2 from the germline V gene are MDHEN and SYDVKM. This CDR3 contains 20 residues. The CDR3 loop reads CASSLRLSFTTGGQADTQYF.

The CDR3 protein is CATSRGVEYQPQHF. The rearrangement joins TRBV15 to TRBJ1-5. Germline assignment: CDR1 LNHNV and CDR2 YYDKDF (reference sequence). CDR3 size: 14 residues.

The J gene is TRBJ1-6, the V gene TRBV10-3; the D call from TCRdb, TRBD1, cannot be confirmed without DNA. The CDR3 totals 15 residues. Germline CDR1 and CDR2: ENHRY and SYGVKD. This CDR3 reads CATRSEGVVYSPLHF.

The genes are TRBV7-2 and TRBJ2-5; the D call from TCRdb, TRBD1, cannot be confirmed without DNA. The CDR3 length is 16 residues. CDR1 and CDR2 (germline): SGHTA, FQGNSA. CDR3 in amino acids: CASSLEVSSGVETQYF.

The V call is TRBV5-1, the J call TRBJ2-1; TCRdb's assignment of TRBD1 cannot be checked, as there is no DNA. CDR1 is SGHRS and CDR2 is YFSETQ in the germline V gene. CDR3 length: 16 residues. CDR3 loop: CASSTYSGRQPSEQFF. Full variable domain (rest looked up from reference TRBV5-1 and TRBJ2-1): KAGVTQTPRYLIKTRGQQVTLSCSPISGHRSVSWYQQTPGQGLQFLFEYFSETQRNKGNFPGRFSGRQFSNSRSEMNVSTLELGDSALYLCASSTYSGRQPSEQFFGPGTRLTVL.

This sequence joins TRBV5-6 and TRBJ2-5; TCRdb indicates TRBD2, and absent DNA this call remains unverified. The CDR3 has 14 amino acids. Looked up from germline, CDR1 is SGHDT and CDR2 is YYEEEE. The CDR3 loop reads CASSPASGKETQYF. Looking up the rest from reference TRBV5-6 and TRBJ2-5 gives the full variable domain: DAGVTQSPTHLIKTRGQQVTLRCSPKSGHDTVSWYQQALGQGPQFIFQYYEEEERQRGNFPDRFSGHQFPNYSSELNVNALLLGDSALYLCASSPASGKETQYFGPGTRLLVL.

The rearrangement links TRBV18 to TRBJ2-5; lacking DNA, the TRBD2 call made by TCRdb goes unchecked. Germline assignment: CDR1 KGHSH and CDR2 LQKENI. The CDR3 is 17 amino acids. CDR3 in amino acids: CASSPPSVLAHKETQYF.

The chain links TRBV10-2 to TRBJ1-1. Germline V lookup: CDR1 WSHSY, CDR2 SAAADI. The CDR3 has 14 amino acids. This chain's CDR3 is CASNRVRGGPVAFF.

V is TRBV7-2 and J is TRBJ2-3; as DNA is missing, the TRBD1 call by TCRdb cannot be tested. The CDR3 extends over 13 amino acids. Germline V gene lookup returns CDR1 SGHTA and CDR2 FQGNSA. The CDR3 sequence is CASSLVDPGTQYF. Using reference TRBV7-2 and TRBJ2-3 for the parts outside the CDR3, the full variable domain is GAGVSQSPSNKVTEKGKDVELRCDPISGHTALYWYRQSLGQGLEFLIYFQGNSAPDKSGLPSDRFSAERTGGSVSTLTIQRTQQEDSAVYLCASSLVDPGTQYFGPGTRLTVL.

V and J are TRBV5-1 and TRBJ1-4; the TCRdb D gene call, TRBD1, has no DNA to confirm it. This CDR3 has 16 residues. Per the germline V gene, CDR1 is SGHRS and CDR2 is YFSETQ. The CDR3 spells CASSPLGQWGTEKLFF.

Here the CDR3 reads CASSYPSLASGFTGELFF. V and J are TRBV7-8 and TRBJ2-2; TCRdb outputs TRBD2, but without DNA this stays unchecked. The CDR3 length is 18 residues. The germline V gene encodes CDR1 SGHVS and CDR2 FQNEAQ. Combining the CDR3 with reference TRBV7-8 and TRBJ2-2 gives the whole variable domain GAGVSQSPRYKVAKRGQDVALRCDPISGHVSLFWYQQALGQGPEFLTYFQNEAQLDKSGLPSDRFFAERPEGSVSTLKIQRTQQEDSAVYLCASSYPSLASGFTGELFFGEGSRLTVL.

This chain links TRBV4-1 with TRBJ1-2; TCRdb picks TRBD1, but there is no DNA to check that call. Germline-derived CDR1 and CDR2 are MGHRA and YSYEKL. The CDR3 is 15 amino acids. CDR3 residues: CASSQVPGKVSGYTF.

The CDR3 sequence is CSARGGGLSADYNEQFF. This chain connects TRBV20-1 to TRBJ2-1; TCRdb selects TRBD2, and the lack of DNA leaves this call unchecked. The CDR3 extends over 17 amino acids. Per the germline V gene, CDR1 is DFQATT and CDR2 is SNEGSKA (reference sequence).